A selection of T cell receptor beta chains follows, all from one sample in a study of siplizumab effects on memory and regulatory T cells. TCRdb keeps only in-frame clones here, not all; method: immunoSEQ multiplex PCR. Of tens of thousands of clones in the sample, roughly 84% are singletons; the top ten hold less than 0.35%. Sequenced input: naive CD8+ T cells sorted from blood. The receptors shown here come from a human donor in good health. CDR3s include the opening cysteine and the closing phenylalanine or tryptophan. A D gene is named only where the DNA matches it firmly. Rows give clone size only sometimes, using once, few, many, or a class for an expanded clone.

D gene | J gene | clone size | V gene | CDR3 protein | CDR3 DNA
. | TRBJ1-2 | . | TRBV5-6 | CASSLLMAADKLYGYTF | TGTGCCAGCAGCTTGTTAATGGCGGCAGATAAGCTTTATGGCTACACCTTC
. | TRBJ1-1 | . | TRBV9 | CASSVATHTEAFF | TGTGCCAGCAGCGTAGCCACACACACTGAAGCTTTCTTT
. | TRBJ1-5 | . | TRBV27 | CASSQGGQPQHF | TGTGCCAGCTCCCAAGGCGGCCAGCCCCAGCATTTT
. | TRBJ1-5 | once | TRBV14 | CASSQAGYNQPQHF | TGTGCCAGCAGCCAAGCGGGCTACAATCAGCCCCAGCATTTT
TRBD2 | TRBJ2-1 | . | TRBV13 | CASSLASGGLYNEQFF | TGTGCCAGCAGCTTAGCTAGCGGGGGCTTATACAATGAGCAGTTCTTC
. | TRBJ2-1 | . | TRBV6-5 | CASSYGNEQFF | TGTGCCAGCAGTTATGGCAATGAGCAGTTCTTC
TRBD1 | TRBJ1-2 | few | TRBV27 | CASSPGTEHYGYTF | TGTGCCAGCAGCCCCGGGACAGAACACTATGGCTACACCTTC
. | TRBJ1-4 | . | TRBV2 | CASSDGLQKLFF | TGTGCCAGCAGTGACGGGCTCCAAAAACTGTTTTTT
. | TRBJ1-1 | . | TRBV12-5 | CASGQTAAEAFF | TGTGCTAGTGGCCAGACAGCCGCTGAAGCTTTCTTT
TRBD2 | TRBJ2-2 | . | TRBV5-1 | CASSLGLAGGVTGELFF | TGCGCCAGCAGCTTGGGGCTAGCGGGAGGTGTGACCGGGGAGCTGTTTTTT
TRBD2 | TRBJ2-1 | . | TRBV6-5 | CASTGKVAGGEQFF | TGTGCCAGCACAGGGAAGGTAGCGGGAGGTGAGCAGTTCTTC
TRBD1 | TRBJ2-7 | . | TRBV7-9 | CASSLVQGASEQYF | TGTGCCAGCAGCTTAGTACAGGGGGCGTCCGAGCAGTACTTC
. | TRBJ1-3 | . | TRBV7-9 | CASSPTTVSGNTIYF | TGTGCCAGCAGCCCTACCACAGTCTCTGGAAACACCATATATTTT
TRBD2 | TRBJ2-1 | . | TRBV27 | CASSPSAGITYNEQFF | TGTGCCAGCAGTCCCTCAGCGGGAATAACCTACAATGAGCAGTTCTTC
TRBD2 | TRBJ2-5 | once | TRBV7-6 | CASRSGVQETQYF | TGTGCCAGCCGTAGCGGGGTCCAAGAGACCCAGTACTTC
. | TRBJ2-6 | . | TRBV7-7 | CASSPGVLGPSGANVLTF | TGTGCCAGCAGCCCCGGCGTCCTAGGCCCTTCTGGGGCCAACGTCCTGACTTTC
. | TRBJ1-1 | few | TRBV7-3 | CASSLDLNTEAFF | TGTGCCAGCAGCTTAGATTTGAACACTGAAGCTTTCTTT
. | TRBJ2-1 | . | TRBV2 | CGGSPSAASYNEQFF | TGTGGCGGCAGTCCCTCGGCCGCCTCCTACAATGAGCAGTTCTTC
. | TRBJ2-7 | once | TRBV11-2 | CASSLLTDQYF | TGTGCCAGCAGCTTGTTGACGGATCAGTACTTC
. | TRBJ2-3 | . | TRBV14 | CASSQAPLLAQGTDTQYF | TGTGCCAGCAGCCAAGCCCCGTTATTAGCCCAGGGGACAGATACGCAGTATTTT
. | TRBJ2-2 | . | TRBV5-8 | CATQHLTGELFF | TGTGCCACTCAGCACCTCACCGGGGAGCTGTTTTTT
. | TRBJ1-6 | . | TRBV6-1 | CASRGLLPDNSPLHF | TGTGCCAGCAGGGGACTACTACCGGATAATTCACCCCTCCACTTT
. | TRBJ1-1 | . | TRBV6-4 | CASSPWTGNTEAFF | TGTGCCAGCAGTCCTTGGACGGGGAACACTGAAGCTTTCTTT
. | TRBJ2-2 | . | TRBV19 | CASSISANTGELFF | TGTGCCAGTAGTATATCGGCGAACACCGGGGAGCTGTTTTTT
TRBD2 | TRBJ2-1 | . | TRBV6-1 | CASRELAGGTNNEQFF | TGTGCCAGCAGGGAACTAGCGGGAGGGACCAACAATGAGCAGTTCTTC
. | TRBJ1-1 | . | TRBV10-3 | CAIGGPMNTEAFF | TGTGCCATCGGAGGCCCCATGAACACTGAAGCTTTCTTT
. | TRBJ2-7 | . | TRBV4-2 | CASSQATPPYEQYF | TGTGCCAGCAGCCAGGCTACCCCTCCCTACGAGCAGTACTTC
. | TRBJ1-2 | . | TRBV5-6 | CASSFRRIDGYTF | TGTGCCAGCAGCTTCCGCAGGATTGATGGCTACACCTTC
TRBD2 | TRBJ2-5 | . | TRBV5-1 | CASRLAGPQETQYF | TGCGCCAGCCGACTAGCGGGACCCCAAGAGACCCAGTACTTC
. | TRBJ1-5 | . | TRBV5-6 | CASSLQYSNQPQHF | TGTGCCAGCAGCTTACAGTATAGCAATCAGCCCCAGCATTTT
. | TRBJ1-2 | once | TRBV7-9 | CASSLGAGDGYTF | TGTGCCAGCAGCTTAGGTGCAGGGGATGGCTACACCTTC
TRBD1 | TRBJ2-2 | . | TRBV4-1 | CASSRGTGGNTGELFF | TGCGCCAGCAGCCGCGGGACAGGGGGGAACACCGGGGAGCTGTTTTTT
. | TRBJ2-7 | . | TRBV5-1 | CASSLVGEGLYEQYF | TGCGCCAGCAGCTTGGTCGGCGAGGGGTTGTACGAGCAGTACTTC
. | TRBJ1-5 | . | TRBV27 | CASSWDSNQPQHF | TGTGCCAGCAGTTGGGACAGCAATCAGCCCCAGCATTTT
TRBD2 | TRBJ2-1 | . | TRBV27 | CASNYGASGVGNEQFF | TGTGCCAGCAATTATGGGGCTAGCGGGGTTGGCAATGAGCAGTTCTTC
. | TRBJ2-2 | . | TRBV9 | CASSAGSSNTGELFF | TGTGCCAGCAGCGCCGGTAGTTCTAACACCGGGGAGCTGTTTTTT
. | TRBJ1-1 | . | TRBV30 | CASDRHNSPAAFF | TGTGCCTCTGACAGGCATAATTCCCCCGCGGCTTTCTTT
. | TRBJ2-7 | . | TRBV15 | CATRPDSSYEQYF | TGTGCCACCCGGCCGGACAGCTCCTACGAGCAGTACTTC
. | TRBJ1-1 | . | TRBV7-9 | CASSIGAGAPYTEAFF | TGTGCCAGCAGCATTGGGGCAGGGGCTCCATACACTGAAGCTTTCTTT